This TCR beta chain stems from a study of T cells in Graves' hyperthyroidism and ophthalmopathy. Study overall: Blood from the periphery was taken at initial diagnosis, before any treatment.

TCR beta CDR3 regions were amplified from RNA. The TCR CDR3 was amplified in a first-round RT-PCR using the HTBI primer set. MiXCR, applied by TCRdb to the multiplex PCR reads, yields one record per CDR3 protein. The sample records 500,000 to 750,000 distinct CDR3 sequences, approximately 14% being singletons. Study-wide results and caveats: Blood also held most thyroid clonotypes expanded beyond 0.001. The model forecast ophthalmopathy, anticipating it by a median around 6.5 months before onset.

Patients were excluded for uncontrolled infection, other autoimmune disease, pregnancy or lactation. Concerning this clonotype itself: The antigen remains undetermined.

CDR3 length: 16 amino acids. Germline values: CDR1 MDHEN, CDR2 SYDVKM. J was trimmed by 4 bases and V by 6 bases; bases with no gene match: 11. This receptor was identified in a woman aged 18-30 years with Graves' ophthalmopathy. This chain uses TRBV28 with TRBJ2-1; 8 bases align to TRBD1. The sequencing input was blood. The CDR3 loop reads CASSSMDRVGYNEQFF. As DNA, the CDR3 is TGTGCCAGCAGCTCCATGGACAGGGTGGGATACAATGAGCAGTTCTTC. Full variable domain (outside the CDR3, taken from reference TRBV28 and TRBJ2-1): DVKVTQSSRYLVKRTGEKVFLECVQDMDHENMFWYRQDPGLGLRLIYFSYDVKMKEKGDIPEGYSVSREKKERFSLILESASTNQTSMYLCASSSMDRVGYNEQFFGPGTRLTVL.